This T cell receptor beta chain stems from a study of blood T cell repertoires in COVID-19. Germline values: CDR1 SQVTM, CDR2 ANQGSEA. The CDR3 has 15 residues. V lost 8 bases, J lost 3 bases, and 15 bases stayed unmatched. Original data processing: By means of reference gene primer amplification, nucleated cell counts were estimated. Libraries were prepared by immunoSEQ multiplex PCR; TCRdb keeps only in-frame clonotypes and omits some of them. V, J and clone size are those of that table, while D and trimming were read from the DNA. This table has hundreds of thousands of clones, 82% appearing once. This clone has just one count. Within the 2 weeks before study entry, each person in the exposed group met a COVID-19 case.

The chain is built from TRBV29-1 and TRBJ2-5; 7 bases agree with TRBD1. The receptor was isolated from a man aged 35-49 years who had been exposed to COVID-19. The sequencing input was PBMCs or T cells enriched from blood (not recorded which). The CDR3 reads CSSTSPGGWKETQYF. The CDR3 DNA reads TGCAGCTCAACCTCACCAGGGGGTTGGAAAGAGACCCAGTACTTC.